The sample holds a few counts of the clone carrying this TCR beta chain. The antigen remains undetermined. Sequencing was performed with immunoSEQ multiplex PCR; in TCRdb, only in-frame clones are kept and a portion is missing. Altogether some 10,000 clones are present, less than 70% being singletons, with the ten largest covering roughly 0.6%. This specimen comes from a study of regulatory dendritic cells for organ transplantation. Allogeneic regulatory or mature dendritic cells were co-cultured for less than six days with CFSE-labeled sorted T cells at 1:10. The CDR3 sequence is 15 residues long. Germline-derived CDR1 and CDR2 are SGHRS and YFSETQ. The germline V and J ends were trimmed by 5 bases and 5 bases, with 16 bases remaining between them.

The sample comprised naive CD4+ T cells from blood cultured with dendritic cells. The subset is: CD45RA+ naive T cells. This chain joins TRBV5-1 and TRBJ2-2; D may be TRBD1 (6 bases). This clonotype originated in a human donor in good health. DNA of the CDR3: TGCGCCAGCAGAGATCCAGGGGTTTGGACCGGGGAGCTGTTTTTT. This encodes CASRDPGVWTGELFF.